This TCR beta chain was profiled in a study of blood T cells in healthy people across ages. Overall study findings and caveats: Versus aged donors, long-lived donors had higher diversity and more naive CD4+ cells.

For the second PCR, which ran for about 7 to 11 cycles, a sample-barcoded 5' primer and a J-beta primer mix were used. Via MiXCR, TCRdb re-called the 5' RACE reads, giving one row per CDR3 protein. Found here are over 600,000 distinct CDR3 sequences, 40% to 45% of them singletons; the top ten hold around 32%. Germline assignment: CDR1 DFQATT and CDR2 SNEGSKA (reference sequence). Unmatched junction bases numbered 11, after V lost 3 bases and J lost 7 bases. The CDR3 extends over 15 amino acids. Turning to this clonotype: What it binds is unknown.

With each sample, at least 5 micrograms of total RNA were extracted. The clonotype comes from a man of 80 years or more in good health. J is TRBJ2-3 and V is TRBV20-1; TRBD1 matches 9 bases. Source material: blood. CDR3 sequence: CSASPRGQGKYTQYF. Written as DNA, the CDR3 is TGCAGTGCTAGTCCGCGAGGACAGGGGAAATATACGCAGTATTTT.